This T cell receptor (beta chain) was identified in a study of T cells after yellow fever vaccination. V shed 4 bases and J 10 bases; nucleotides not matched to a gene: 13. CDR3 length: 14 amino acids. This clonotype was picked up many times. Its antigen is as yet unknown. Broader study findings: CD4 and CD8 compartments shared a small share of clonotypes, likely from convergent recombination.

Via MiXCR, TCRdb re-called the 5' RACE reads, giving one row per CDR3 protein. The sample includes a few hundred thousand distinct CDR3 sequences, approximately 4% of them seen just once. V gene TRBV12-3 or TRBV12-4 combines with J gene TRBJ2-7; 7 bases map to TRBD1. The material was PBMCs, obtained 5 days after the yellow fever booster vaccination. The receptor's source is a man aged 18 to 29 who received the YFV17D yellow fever vaccine. The CDR3 bases are TGTGCCAGCAGTTCAGAGGGGGCCGAATTTTACCAGTACTTC. As protein: CASSSEGAEFYQYF.